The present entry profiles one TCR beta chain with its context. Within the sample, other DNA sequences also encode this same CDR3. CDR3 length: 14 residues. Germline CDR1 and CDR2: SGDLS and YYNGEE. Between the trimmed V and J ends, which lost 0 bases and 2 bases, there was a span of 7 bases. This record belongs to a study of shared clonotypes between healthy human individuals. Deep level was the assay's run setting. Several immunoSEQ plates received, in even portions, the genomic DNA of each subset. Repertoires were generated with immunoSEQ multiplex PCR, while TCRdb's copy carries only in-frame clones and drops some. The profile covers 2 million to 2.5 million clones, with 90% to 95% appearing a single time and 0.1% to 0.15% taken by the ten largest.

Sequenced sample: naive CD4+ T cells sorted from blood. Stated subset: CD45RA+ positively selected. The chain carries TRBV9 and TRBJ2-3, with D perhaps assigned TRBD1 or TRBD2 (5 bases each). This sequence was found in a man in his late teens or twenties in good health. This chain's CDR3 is CASSVEGTTDTQYF. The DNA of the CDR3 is TGTGCCAGCAGCGTAGAGGGGACCACAGATACGCAGTATTTT.